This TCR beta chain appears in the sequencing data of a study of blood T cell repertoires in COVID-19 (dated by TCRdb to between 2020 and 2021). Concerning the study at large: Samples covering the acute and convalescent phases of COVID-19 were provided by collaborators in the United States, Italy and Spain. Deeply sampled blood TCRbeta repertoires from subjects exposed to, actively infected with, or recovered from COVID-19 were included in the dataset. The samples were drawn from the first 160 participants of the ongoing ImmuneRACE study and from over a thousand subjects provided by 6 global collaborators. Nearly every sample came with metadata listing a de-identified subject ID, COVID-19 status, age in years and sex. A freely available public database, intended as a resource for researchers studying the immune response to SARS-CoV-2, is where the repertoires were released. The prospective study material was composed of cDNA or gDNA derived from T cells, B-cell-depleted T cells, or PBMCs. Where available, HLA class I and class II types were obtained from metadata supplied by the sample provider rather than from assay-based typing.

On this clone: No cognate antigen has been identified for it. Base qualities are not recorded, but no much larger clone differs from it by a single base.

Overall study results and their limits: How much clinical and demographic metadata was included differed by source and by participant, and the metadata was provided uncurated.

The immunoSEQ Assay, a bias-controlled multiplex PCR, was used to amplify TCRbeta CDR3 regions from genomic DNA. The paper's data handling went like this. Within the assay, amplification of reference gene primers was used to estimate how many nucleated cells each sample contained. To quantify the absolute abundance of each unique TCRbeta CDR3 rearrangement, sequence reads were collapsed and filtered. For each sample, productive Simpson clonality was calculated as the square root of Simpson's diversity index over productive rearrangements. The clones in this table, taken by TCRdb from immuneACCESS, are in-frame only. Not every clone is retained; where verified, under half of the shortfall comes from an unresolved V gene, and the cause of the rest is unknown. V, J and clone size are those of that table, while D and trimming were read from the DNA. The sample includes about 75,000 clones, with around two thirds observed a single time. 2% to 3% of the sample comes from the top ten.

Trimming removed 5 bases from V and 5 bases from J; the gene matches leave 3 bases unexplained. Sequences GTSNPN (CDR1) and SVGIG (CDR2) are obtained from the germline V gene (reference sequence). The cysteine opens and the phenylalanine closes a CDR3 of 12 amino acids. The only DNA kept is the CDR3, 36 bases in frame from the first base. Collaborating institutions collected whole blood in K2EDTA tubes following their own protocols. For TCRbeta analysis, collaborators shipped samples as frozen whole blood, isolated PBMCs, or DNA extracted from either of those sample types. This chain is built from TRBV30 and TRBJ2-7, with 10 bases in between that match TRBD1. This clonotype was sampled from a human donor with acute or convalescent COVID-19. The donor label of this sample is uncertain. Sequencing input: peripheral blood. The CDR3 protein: CAWGTGVNEQYF. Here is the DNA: TGTGCCTGGGGGACAGGGGTTAACGAGCAGTACTTC.